The entry below describes one T cell receptor beta chain. The CDR3 runs to 15 residues. Trimming cost V 1 base and J 7 bases; bases outside gene matches: 7. CDR1 and CDR2 from the germline V gene are SGHNT and YENEEA. Generated by immunoSEQ multiplex PCR, the TCRdb table keeps only in-frame clones and is missing some. The table records roughly 30,000 clones, approximately 83% of them present only once. Treatment denoted: preoperative locoregional IRX-2 cytokine immunotherapy. This phase Ib study tested locoregional IRX-2 cytokine immunotherapy given before surgery. This record belongs to a study of preoperative IRX-2 immunotherapy in early breast cancer.

This TCR came from a human donor with breast cancer. V gene TRBV11-3 combines with J gene TRBJ1-1; the match to TRBD1 covers 9 bases. This material was acquired from a patient treated with IRX-2 immunotherapy. Here the CDR3 reads CASSLGQGGPLEAFF. CDR3 bases: TGTGCCAGCAGCTTAGGACAGGGGGGGCCCCTTGAAGCTTTCTTT.